These T cell receptor beta chains were read from a single sample in a study of blood T cell repertoires in COVID-19. TCRdb's table, derived via immunoSEQ multiplex PCR, lists solely in-frame clones and lacks some. The sample carries 350,000 or so clones, about nine tenths recorded once. Sequenced material: PBMCs or T cells enriched from blood (not recorded which). Every receptor here comes from a woman in her twenties or thirties who had been exposed to COVID-19. Each CDR3 is given without its conserved first and last residue. The order of the fields is clone size, V gene, CDR3 protein. Clone size is not always given. Where it is, it says once, few, many or a class for expanded clones.

once,TRBV5-1,ASSSRGAAHNEQF
.,TRBV6-5,ASSYVGEGNEQF
few,TRBV9,ASSVHFGTSGENIQY
.,TRBV7-3,ASSLTGASGMGEQF
.,TRBV5-1,ASSLGSSGPTDTQY
.,TRBV28,ASSSTPGLGNTGELF
few,TRBV5-1,ASSLGTSGNTIY
.,TRBV2,ASSEQGNSGNTIY
.,TRBV25-1,ASSEGGQNTEAF
.,TRBV7-2,ASSPRTGVSQPQH
.,TRBV19,ASSISAQDLVEKLF
.,TRBV15,ATSRGLAGNLWSVHEQF
.,TRBV11-2,ASSQSLAGYEQY
.,TRBV11-1,ASSSDSLNSPLH
once,TRBV3-1/TRBV3-2,ASSQEVGGGPSYNEQF
.,TRBV6-5,ASRDPGRNYGYT
.,TRBV3-1/TRBV3-2,ASSPHLGGDTQY
.,TRBV10-2,ASRKREGQGATGELF
.,TRBV28,ASSFLLGTDSYEQY
.,TRBV19,ASSMGRGQHGNQPQH
.,TRBV7-2,ASSLGGTTGGYT
.,TRBV7-9,ASSPGQGLNYGYT
.,TRBV5-1,ASSLEAGGPYEQY
once,TRBV6-5,ASGSYTGNTIY
.,TRBV28,ASSSLGQTDYEQY
few,TRBV24-1,ATSDLGESTDTQY
.,TRBV5-1,ASSITGHNTGELF
.,TRBV30,AWSVALPLH
.,TRBV18,ASSPAGGFTDTQY
.,TRBV4-1,ASSQDGLAGSSYNEQF